This T cell receptor beta chain was captured in a study of cytomegalovirus exposure and HLA in healthy donors. Overall study context: The roughly 130 validation repertoires, a later analysis reported, used the same platform as the 550 to 700 repertoires from the first cohort.

Clones were read by immunoSEQ multiplex PCR, and TCRdb kept only the in-frame ones, dropping some. The sample yields 200,000 to 250,000 clones, over 80% seen once. The germline CDR1 and CDR2 sequences are SQVTM and ANQGSEA. Trimming stripped 5 bases from V and 7 bases from J, with 11 bases between. The CDR3 has 12 residues. In the case of this clone: The antigen is unknown.

Study observations and caveats: The classifier, whose performance was assessed in both the original and validation cohorts, reportedly diagnosed cytomegalovirus status with high specificity and sensitivity. Confirmation in vitro established that a few CMV-associated chains were specific for CMV antigens. Cytomegalovirus association was listed for 150 to 200 TCR beta chains.

The rearrangement joins TRBV29-1 to TRBJ1-4, with no clear D. Source material: PBMCs. This sequence was found in a woman in her thirties in good health and CMV-seropositive. As DNA, the CDR3 is TGCAGCGTTCGCACGAGTGGTGAAAAACTGTTTTTT. Its translation: CSVRTSGEKLFF.